Below, 12 T cell receptor beta chains from the same sample are listed, as sequenced in a study of blood T cell repertoires in COVID-19. Clones were sequenced by immunoSEQ multiplex PCR, and TCRdb holds only the in-frame ones, with some missing. The sample has 45,000 to 55,000 clones, 80% to 90% seen once. The sequencing input was peripheral blood. The receptors stem from a human donor in a cohort sampled during active COVID-19.

This clone was seen more than once but under ten times. This sequence joins TRBV2 and TRBJ2-7, with a possible D match to TRBD2 (6 bases). Trimming removed 3 bases at V and 2 bases at J, with 14 bases between. CDR1 is SNHLY, CDR2 FYNNEI, per germline. This CDR3 is built from 15 residues. CDR3 sequence reads: CASSDGLAKAYEQYF. The CDR3 DNA reads as TGTGCCAGCAGTGACGGCCTAGCGAAAGCCTACGAGCAGTACTTC.

This clone was counted only a few times. V usage is TRBV11-2 and J usage is TRBJ2-3, with a weak D call TRBD2 (5 bases). Germline lookup yields CDR1 SGHAT and CDR2 FQNNGV. The CDR3 consists of 15 residues. The V and J ends lost 1 base and 2 bases respectively, with 10 bases between them. The CDR3 nucleotides read TGTGCCAGCAGCTTAGTACCGACTAACACAGATACGCAGTATTTT. Protein product: CASSLVPTNTDTQYF.

This chain links TRBV6-5 with TRBJ1-1; D unclear. The CDR3 length is 12 residues. The V end lost 5 bases, the J end lost 4 bases, and 8 bases lay between the germline ends. Germline values: CDR1 MNHEY, CDR2 SVGAGI. DNA for the CDR3: TGTGCCAGCAGTCCCCCGGGCACTGAAGCTTTCTTT. Translated, it gives CASSPPGTEAFF.

This chain links TRBV5-1 with TRBJ2-1, with 10 nucleotides matching TRBD2. With V trimmed by 0 bases and J by 5 bases, 5 bases remained unmatched. The CDR3 extends over 16 amino acids. Per germline, CDR1 SGHRS and CDR2 YFSETQ. CDR3 sequence (DNA): TGCGCCAGCAGCTTGGCTGGAGGACTAGCGGACAATGAGCAGTTCTTC. This encodes CASSLAGGLADNEQFF. The variable domain in full, completed from reference TRBV5-1 and TRBJ2-1, reads KAGVTQTPRYLIKTRGQQVTLSCSPISGHRSVSWYQQTPGQGLQFLFEYFSETQRNKGNFPGRFSGRQFSNSRSEMNVSTLELGDSALYLCASSLAGGLADNEQFFGPGTRLTVL.

The chain carries TRBV5-1 and TRBJ2-5; D possibly corresponds to TRBD2 (6 bases). Looked up from germline, CDR1 is SGHRS and CDR2 is YFSETQ. The CDR3 sequence is 14 residues long. V was cut by 3 bases and J by 6 bases, with 15 bases left in between. As DNA, the CDR3 is TGCGCCAGCAGCTCAGCGTCGGGGGTACAGACCCAGTACTTC. This encodes CASSSASGVQTQYF.

The CDR3 loop reads CSSSEGYGYTF. CDR3 coding DNA: TGCAGTTCCTCCGAGGGCTATGGCTACACCTTC. The chain combines TRBV20-1 with TRBJ1-2; D is unclear. The CDR3 is made up of 11 amino acids. V was pared by 8 bases and J by 4 bases, with 11 bases between. Germline CDR1 and CDR2: DFQATT and SNEGSKA (reference sequence).

In this sample, this clone turned up a few times. This chain joins TRBV7-7 and TRBJ2-7; a weak D match, TRBD1 (6 bases). V dropped 2 bases and J dropped 2 bases, with 10 bases sitting between them. Germline CDR1 reads SSHAT; CDR2 reads FNYEAQ (reference sequence). The CDR3 totals 14 residues. As DNA, the CDR3 is TGTGCCAGCAGCTTAAGCCAGGGGCCCTACGAGCAGTACTTC. This translates into CASSLSQGPYEQYF.

The rearrangement uses TRBV19 and TRBJ1-1, with D possibly TRBD1 on 5 matching bases. The CDR3 runs to 15 residues. CDR1 LNHDA and CDR2 SQIVND come from the germline V gene (reference sequence). V was pared by 6 bases and J by 3 bases, with 17 bases between. In nucleotides, the CDR3 is TGTGCCAGTAGAGGCACGAGACAAGGGGACACTGAAGCTTTCTTT. Its protein is CASRGTRQGDTEAFF. Combining the CDR3 with reference TRBV19 and TRBJ1-1 gives the whole variable domain DGGITQSPKYLFRKEGQNVTLSCEQNLNHDAMYWYRQDPGQGLRLIYYSQIVNDFQKGDIAEGYSVSREKKESFPLTVTSAQKNPTAFYLCASRGTRQGDTEAFFGQGTRLTVV.

The CDR3 is CASSATGSPDTQYF. The CDR3 DNA sequence: TGCGCCAGCAGCGCCACAGGGTCCCCAGATACGCAGTATTTT. The rearrangement joins TRBV5-1 to TRBJ2-3; D is possibly TRBD1 (6 bases). The CDR3 has 14 amino acids. CDR1 and CDR2 from the germline V gene are SGHRS and YFSETQ. Trimming left V 4 bases short and J 4 bases short, with 13 bases between.

The rearrangement links TRBV5-6 to TRBJ2-2, with D unclear. Germline V CDR1 and CDR2: SGHDT, YYEEEE. This CDR3 is built from 13 residues. Deletions cut 2 bases from V and 7 bases from J, with 9 bases between. CDR3 sequence reads: CASSFVTGGELFF. The CDR3 bases are TGTGCCAGCAGCTTCGTAACGGGCGGGGAGCTGTTTTTT.

This clone was detected only once. The chain links TRBV28 to TRBJ2-1, with TRBD2 identical over 7 bases. In germline, CDR1 is MDHEN, CDR2 SYDVKM. V lost 6 bases to trimming and J lost 9 bases; unmatched junction nucleotides: 8. This CDR3 region has 13 residues. The CDR3 DNA is TGTGCCAGCAGAAGGGCGTGGGGGGGTGAGCAGTTCTTC. Translated: CASRRAWGGEQFF.

The V and J genes are TRBV6-5 and TRBJ2-2; 9 bases are a match to TRBD1. V shed 7 bases and J 6 bases; nucleotides not matched to a gene: 3. Germline values: CDR1 MNHEY, CDR2 SVGAGI. CDR3 size: 13 residues. The DNA for the CDR3 is TGTGCCAGCATGAGACAGGGGGCCGGGGAGCTGTTTTTT. This codes for CASMRQGAGELFF.